This TCR beta chain was recorded in a study of glioma-infiltrating T cells. CDR1 LGHNA and CDR2 YSLEER come from the germline V gene. The CDR3 loop spans 15 amino acids. V lost 3 bases to trimming and J lost 4 bases, with 15 bases between them. The iRepertoire nested amplicon-rescue multiplex PCR amplified TCR alpha and beta CDR3s from RNA. Tissue mRNA or PBMC total RNA, 100-400 ng, went into one-step reverse transcription and amplification. From the multiplex PCR reads, TCRdb called clonotypes with MiXCR, one entry per CDR3 protein. This table holds more than 95,000 distinct CDR3 sequences, roughly 30% found once.

This sequence was found in a human donor with low-grade glioma or glioblastoma, undergoing nonglioma brain surgery, or in good health (not recorded which). Sequenced: glioma tissue, nonneoplastic brain tissue, or PBMCs (not recorded which). The V gene is TRBV4-3, the J gene TRBJ1-1; D remains unclear. The CDR3 protein is CASSHGVGRPTEAFF. CDR3 sequence (DNA): TGCGCCAGCAGCCATGGGGTGGGCAGGCCCACTGAAGCTTTCTTT.